This T cell receptor (beta chain) was retrieved from a study of CD8+ T cells in alopecia areata (dated by TCRdb to between 2017 and 2018). With respect to the entire study: Treated patients were enrolled in an open-label pilot trial of oral tofacitinib, 5 to 10 mg twice daily, for moderate-to-severe alopecia areata. Tofacitinib was given for 6 to 18 months, followed by 6 months of follow-up off drug to assess delayed response and recurrence. The SALT score, which quantifies the percentage of affected scalp surface area, was used to measure disease severity in treated patients. The study used high-throughput TCRbeta sequencing to examine T cell clonal expansion in alopecia areata, in both the C3H/HeJ mouse model and human patients. In humans, TCRbeta sequencing was performed on scalp tissue and on sorted CD4+ and CD8+ peripheral blood T cells from healthy controls and from patients with patchy or totalis/universalis alopecia areata. Tofacitinib-treated patients had biopsies at baseline and at 4 and 24 weeks of treatment, with a later scalp biopsy in several patients. Scalp clonality was compared across normal scalp (n=4), patchy alopecia areata scalp (n=8), and alopecia totalis/universalis scalp (n=8). RNA was extracted with the PAXgene miRNA kit for fixed scalp, the miRNeasy kit for PBMCs, and the RNeasy kit for mouse skin. Amplification of TCRbeta CDR3 regions was done by immunoSEQ multiplex PCR using 35 Vbeta forward primers and 13 Jbeta reverse primers.

The investigation overall reported the following: Many expanded lesional clones were found to persist in scalp and blood during tofacitinib treatment, and relapse after treatment cessation may be partly explained by this persistence. Shared TCR sequences between patients were less evident than in mice, which may be partly attributable to HLA diversity in the patient population. Because the treated cohort was small and had just a single nonresponder, larger studies are needed to establish links between baseline CD8+ expansion and response. Unlike mouse skin, which is dominated by gammadelta T cells, normal human skin has resident alphabeta T cells that are also sequenced, and this complicates analysis of the scalp TCR repertoire. Higher clonality and more expanded CD8+ clones were observed in lesional scalp than in normal scalp, particularly in alopecia totalis/universalis, a finding suggestive of antigenic drive. Tofacitinib significantly decreased scalp clonality and the number of expanded CD8+ clones among the top 100 scalp clones.

For this clone: The antigen it recognizes is unknown. Base qualities are not recorded, but no much larger clone differs from it by a single base.

This specimen's time point label, per the study, means: 20 to 30 weeks on oral tofacitinib. What the treatment or condition label conveys for this sample: oral pan-JAK inhibitor, 5-10 mg twice daily. Peripheral blood and lesional scalp punch biopsies were obtained from patients with alopecia areata. PBMCs were separated by density centrifugation and stained for CD3, CD4 and CD8, after which CD4+ and CD8+ T cells were sorted on a FACSAria. Relative to germline, V is 2 bases shorter and J is 3 bases shorter, with 11 bases between their ends. The germline V gene yields SGHRS for CDR1 and YFSETQ for CDR2. The CDR3 covers 14 residues, taking in both the cysteine and the phenylalanine. The CDR3 DNA has 42 bases and is translated from base 1. The method behind the library was the immunoSEQ multiplex PCR assay. For TCR sequencing, RNA was extracted from every sample and reverse transcribed into cDNA to serve as template. SuperScript III was used to make first-strand cDNA, primed with a 2:1 mix of oligo-dT and random hexamers. Amplification bias was assessed with a synthetic immune receptor repertoire, and residual bias was removed computationally. Regarding the original processing steps: After raw reads were preprocessed to remove errors, the CDR3 was defined following IMGT conventions as running from the conserved cysteine to phenylalanine. Clonality was computed as 1 minus the Shannon entropy, with the entropy normalized by log2 of the number of productive unique TCRs. Scalp TCRbeta sequences were cross-referenced with sorted blood CD4 and CD8 repertoires so that the CD4 or CD8 identity of scalp clones could be inferred. The clones in this table, taken by TCRdb from immuneACCESS, are in-frame only. Not every clone is retained; where verified, under half of the shortfall comes from an unresolved V gene, and the cause of the rest is unknown. The V and J calls and clone size were taken over from that table, and D and trimming were inferred from the DNA. The sample table records around 190,000 clones; roughly 60% of these occur just once. The ten largest clones represent around 0.92% of the sample.

The chain uses TRBV5-1 and TRBJ2-5; there is no confident call for the D gene. The sequences come from CD4+ T cells sorted from blood, collected at week 24, from a patient treated with tofacitinib. The sequence derives from a human donor with alopecia areata. The base sequence is TGCGCCAGCAGCTTTGGAAACCGAGAAGAGACCCAGTACTTC. This encodes CASSFGNREETQYF. Here the CDR3 is joined to the reference TRBV5-1 and TRBJ2-5 genes, and the full variable domain is: KAGVTQTPRYLIKTRGQQVTLSCSPISGHRSVSWYQQTPGQGLQFLFEYFSETQRNKGNFPGRFSGRQFSNSRSEMNVSTLELGDSALYLCASSFGNREETQYFGPGTRLLVL.